These 9 T cell receptor beta chains originate from one sample sequenced in a study of blood T cell repertoires in COVID-19. Only in-frame clones appear in the TCRdb table, and some are missing; sequencing was by immunoSEQ multiplex PCR. The sample comprises around 190,000 clones, approximately 84% of which are singletons, and 4.5% to 5% rests with the top ten. Sequenced sample: peripheral blood. These receptors all come from a woman of 80 years or more with acute or convalescent COVID-19.

About this clone: Other nucleotide sequences in the sample specify the same CDR3. The V and J genes are TRBV18 and TRBJ2-3, with D possibly matching TRBD2 (6 bases). This CDR3 is 12 amino acids long. Trimming shortened V by 6 bases and J by 5 bases, and 9 bases separated the two germline ends. Germline V gene sequence: CDR1 KGHSH, CDR2 LQKENI. This CDR3 reads CASSQGGDTQYF. The CDR3 region has the DNA TGTGCCAGCTCCCAGGGAGGAGATACGCAGTATTTT.

The chain has TRBV6-5 and TRBJ2-7; TRBD2 is a possible D gene (6 bases). CDR3 length: 14 residues. Germline CDR1 MNHEY, CDR2 SVGAGI. Trimming took off 6 bases at V and 7 bases at J, with 19 bases between the two ends. The CDR3 here is CASRRSLAPTEQYF. Here the CDR3 DNA reads TGTGCCAGCAGGAGAAGCCTAGCGCCCACGGAGCAGTACTTC.

This chain uses TRBV5-1 with TRBJ2-1, with TRBD2 matching over 13 bases. CDR1 is SGHRS, CDR2 YFSETQ, per germline. This CDR3 comprises 15 residues. V dropped 5 bases and J dropped 5; count of bases not matched to a gene: 4. This CDR3 reads CASRAGTSGNNEQFF. CDR3 nucleotides: TGCGCCAGCAGGGCCGGGACTAGCGGGAACAATGAGCAGTTCTTC.

This chain links TRBV5-1 with TRBJ2-2, with TRBD2 matching over 7 bases. The CDR3 consists of 16 residues. Trimming removed 3 bases from V and 6 bases from J; junction bases left unmatched: 11. Germline-derived CDR1 and CDR2 are SGHRS and YFSETQ. The CDR3 nucleotides are TGCGCCAGCAGCTCGGACCGACTAGCTCAAGCCGGGGAGCTGTTTTTT. It translates to CASSSDRLAQAGELFF.

This chain links TRBV6-5 with TRBJ1-1; TRBD1 might be the D (5 bases). V lost 5 bases and J 3 bases, leaving 10 bases between the germline ends. The V gene's germline CDR1 is MNHEY and CDR2 SVGAGI. The CDR3 is 13 residues long. The CDR3 DNA is TGTGCCAGCAGTAATCGACAGCACACTGAAGCTTTCTTT. Residues: CASSNRQHTEAFF.

The gene calls are TRBV24-1 and TRBJ2-5, with D possibly matching TRBD2 (6 bases). Germline CDR1 is KGHDR and CDR2 is SFDVKD. The V end was cut by 9 bases, the J end by 5 bases, with 15 bases between. This CDR3 region has 13 residues. CDR3 DNA: TGTGCCACCGGTACGGGAGCTAGGGAGACCCAGTACTTC. Translating it yields CATGTGARETQYF.

The chain links TRBV29-1 to TRBJ2-1, with a weak D call TRBD1 (6 bases). Germline V gene sequence: CDR1 SQVTM, CDR2 ANQGSEA. The V gene lost 7 bases and the J gene lost 4 bases, with 11 bases spanning the gap. The CDR3 is 12 residues long. The CDR3 here is CSEGTSYNEQFF. In nucleotides, the CDR3 is TGCAGCGAGGGGACATCTTACAATGAGCAGTTCTTC.

This clone was seen a single time. V is TRBV18 and J is TRBJ1-6; 7 bases map to TRBD1. CDR1 and CDR2 from the germline V gene are KGHSH and LQKENI. V was clipped by 3 bases and J by 10 bases; unmatched bases: 9. This CDR3 comprises 15 residues. The CDR3 is CASSPITGERSPLHF. The CDR3 bases are TGTGCCAGCTCACCTATTACAGGGGAGAGATCACCCCTCCACTTT.

The count of this clone is one. The V call is TRBV30, the J call TRBJ2-5, with 8 bases lining up with TRBD2. Germline trimming cut 3 bases from V and 7 bases from J; bases unmatched to any gene: 7. Germline CDR1 reads GTSNPN; CDR2 reads SVGIG (reference sequence). The CDR3 is 13 residues long. This CDR3 reads CAWRGGTSGTQYF. CDR3 bases: TGTGCCTGGAGGGGGGGAACTAGCGGGACCCAGTACTTC.